A single sample gave rise to the 30 T cell receptor beta chains below, sequenced in a study of T cells in Graves' hyperthyroidism and ophthalmopathy. Researchers amplified the TCR beta CDR3 regions from RNA transcripts. The TCR CDR3 first-round RT-PCR relied on the HTBI primer set. TCRdb independently ran MiXCR on the multiplex PCR reads; one entry per CDR3 protein. The sample yields 600,000 to 650,000 distinct CDR3 sequences, around 21% seen once. The source material was blood. All receptors derive from a man aged 30-40 years with Graves' ophthalmopathy.

A few counts support this clonotype. The genes are TRBV4-1 and TRBJ2-1; D is perhaps TRBD2 (6 bases). Trimming removed 2 bases from V and 2 bases from J, with 13 bases in between. This CDR3 spans 16 amino acids. Germline V gives CDR1 MGHRA, CDR2 YSYEKL. The CDR3 spells CASSQKSGFAYNEQFF. The CDR3 DNA sequence: TGCGCCAGCAGCCAAAAGAGCGGGTTTGCCTACAATGAGCAGTTCTTC.

This clonotype has a count of ten or more. The gene calls are TRBV28 and TRBJ1-5; D possibly corresponds to TRBD1 (5 bases). The CDR3 runs to 16 residues. V lost 5 bases to trimming and J lost 3 bases, with 17 bases between them. The V gene's germline CDR1 is MDHEN and CDR2 SYDVKM. The CDR3 region is CASSPQGKGVNQPQHF. In nucleotides, the CDR3 is TGTGCCAGCAGTCCCCAGGGAAAAGGGGTCAATCAGCCCCAGCATTTT. Filled out from reference TRBV28 and TRBJ1-5, the complete variable domain reads DVKVTQSSRYLVKRTGEKVFLECVQDMDHENMFWYRQDPGLGLRLIYFSYDVKMKEKGDIPEGYSVSREKKERFSLILESASTNQTSMYLCASSPQGKGVNQPQHFGDGTRLSIL.

V is TRBV11-2 and J is TRBJ1-3, with D unclear. The germline V gene has CDR1 SGHAT and CDR2 FQNNGV. The CDR3 has 15 residues. Trimming removed 0 bases from V and 0 bases from J, with 6 bases in between. The CDR3 loop reads CASSLEPYSGNTIYF. Here the CDR3 DNA reads TGTGCCAGCAGCTTAGAGCCTTACTCTGGAAACACCATATATTTT.

This clonotype was observed many times. The chain's CDR3 is CASSLALPPYEQYF. The CDR3 nucleotides are TGTGCCAGCAGCTTAGCTCTACCGCCCTACGAGCAGTACTTC. This chain connects TRBV7-2 to TRBJ2-7; D gene unclear. Trimming took off 0 bases at V and 2 bases at J, with 8 bases between the two ends. The germline V gene encodes CDR1 SGHTA and CDR2 FQGNSA. The CDR3 sequence is 14 residues long. Full variable domain (remainder filled in from reference TRBV7-2 and TRBJ2-7): GAGVSQSPSNKVTEKGKDVELRCDPISGHTALYWYRQSLGQGLEFLIYFQGNSAPDKSGLPSDRFSAERTGGSVSTLTIQRTQQEDSAVYLCASSLALPPYEQYFGPGTRLTVT.

The chain is built from TRBV12-3 or TRBV12-4 and TRBJ1-6; D perhaps matches TRBD1 (5 bases). The CDR3 covers 13 residues. The V gene lost 5 bases and the J gene lost 10 bases, with 12 bases spanning the gap. CDR3 in amino acids: CASSPWDGSPLHF. The DNA of the CDR3 is TGTGCCAGCAGTCCATGGGACGGGTCACCCCTCCACTTT.

This clonotype showed up many times. V usage is TRBV12-3 or TRBV12-4 and J usage is TRBJ1-3, with 7 bases matching TRBD1. J was trimmed by 0 bases and V by 7 bases; bases with no gene match: 6. The length of the CDR3 is 15 residues. The DNA for the CDR3 is TGTGCCAGCACCCGACAGGGCAGCTCTGGAAACACCATATATTTT. Protein: CASTRQGSSGNTIYF.

The chain employs TRBV10-3 and TRBJ2-1, with 9 positions matching TRBD2. This CDR3 is 14 amino acids long. Germline trimming cut 10 bases from V and 7 bases from J; bases unmatched to any gene: 11. In germline, CDR1 is ENHRY, CDR2 SYGVKD. CDR3 region: CATSAGGGGNEQFF. The DNA for the CDR3 is TGTGCCACGTCAGCGGGAGGAGGGGGAAATGAGCAGTTCTTC.

This clonotype was seen repeatedly, ten times or more. This chain joins TRBV11-2 and TRBJ1-4; no reliable D call. The CDR3 is made up of 12 amino acids. Per the germline V gene, CDR1 is SGHAT and CDR2 is FQNNGV. V was trimmed by 5 bases and J by 9 bases, leaving 10 bases between them. The CDR3 DNA sequence: TGTGCCAGCAGCCCACTGGGCCAAAAACTGTTTTTT. This encodes CASSPLGQKLFF.

CDR3 sequence: CASSLGQGVAYEQYF. The CDR3 DNA sequence: TGTGCCAGCAGCTTAGGACAGGGGGTAGCCTACGAGCAGTACTTC. This chain uses TRBV7-9 with TRBJ2-7; 9 bases fit TRBD1. The CDR3 length is 15 residues. Germline loops: CDR1 SEHNR, CDR2 FQNEAQ (reference sequence). The junction had 3 bases not matched to a gene; V was cut back by 1 base and J by 2 bases.

This clonotype has a count of ten or more. Here the CDR3 reads CAWGTGNTGELFF. The CDR3 DNA is TGTGCCTGGGGTACAGGTAACACCGGGGAGCTGTTTTTT. The chain combines TRBV30 with TRBJ2-2; the D gene is possibly TRBD1 (5 bases). Germline loops: CDR1 GTSNPN, CDR2 SVGIG (reference sequence). The V gene lost 5 bases and the J gene lost 2 bases, with 9 bases spanning the gap. This CDR3 comprises 13 residues. The variable domain in full, with the rest retrieved from reference TRBV30 and TRBJ2-2, is SQTIHQWPATLVQPVGSPLSLECTVEGTSNPNLYWYRQAAGRGLQLLFYSVGIGQISSEVPQNLSASRPQDRQFILSSKKLLLSDSGFYLCAWGTGNTGELFFGEGSRLTVL.

This clonotype has ten or more counts. The chain is built from TRBV28 and TRBJ2-6; 8 bases align to TRBD1. With V trimmed by 4 bases and J by 0 bases, 8 bases remained unmatched. Germline CDR1 and CDR2: MDHEN and SYDVKM. The CDR3 is 18 amino acids. In DNA form, the CDR3 reads TGTGCCAGCAGTTACTGGACAGGGTTGGTCTCTGGGGCCAACGTCCTGACTTTC. Protein: CASSYWTGLVSGANVLTF. The variable domain in full, completed from reference TRBV28 and TRBJ2-6, reads DVKVTQSSRYLVKRTGEKVFLECVQDMDHENMFWYRQDPGLGLRLIYFSYDVKMKEKGDIPEGYSVSREKKERFSLILESASTNQTSMYLCASSYWTGLVSGANVLTFGAGSRLTVL.

At least ten counts were recorded for this clonotype. The genes are TRBV28 and TRBJ1-5; D is uncertain. The CDR3 runs 15 residues. Germline V gives CDR1 MDHEN, CDR2 SYDVKM. Trimming left V 0 bases short and J 6 bases short, with 12 bases between. In nucleotides, the CDR3 is TGTGCCAGCAGTTTATGGGAGGGTTTTTCTCAGCCCCAGCATTTT. The encoded protein is CASSLWEGFSQPQHF.

This chain links TRBV29-1 with TRBJ1-2; the D is unclear. The CDR3 has 11 residues. V was cut by 5 bases and J by 5 bases, with 9 bases left in between. Germline CDR1 reads SQVTM; CDR2 reads ANQGSEA. The CDR3 loop is CSVRDRYGYTF. CDR3 in DNA: TGCAGCGTTCGGGATCGGTATGGCTACACCTTC.

This clonotype was picked up a small number of times. The rearrangement joins TRBV15 to TRBJ2-2, with 7 bases identical to TRBD2. In germline, CDR1 is LNHNV, CDR2 YYDKDF (reference sequence). The junction had 7 bases not matched to a gene; V was cut back by 6 bases and J by 3 bases. The length of the CDR3 is 15 residues. This CDR3 is CATSPGRGDTGELFF. In DNA form, the CDR3 reads TGTGCCACCAGTCCGGGACGGGGGGACACCGGGGAGCTGTTTTTT.

The CDR3 loop reads CASSLVVSYGYTF. The CDR3 DNA follows: TGTGCCAGCAGCTTAGTCGTGTCCTATGGCTACACCTTC. The genes are TRBV7-9 and TRBJ1-2; D not certain. Germline V CDR1 and CDR2: SEHNR, FQNEAQ (reference sequence). V dropped 1 base and J dropped 4 bases, with 7 bases sitting between them. The CDR3 length is 13 residues.

This clonotype came up a few times. This chain uses TRBV20-1 with TRBJ2-3, with unresolved D. The V end lost 1 base, the J end lost 5 bases, and 13 bases lay between the germline ends. CDR3 length: 14 residues. Germline V CDR1 and CDR2: DFQATT, SNEGSKA (reference sequence). CDR3 DNA sequence: TGCAGTGCTAGAGTGTTGGCAGTCAAAGATACGCAGTATTTT. As protein: CSARVLAVKDTQYF.

This clonotype was detected only a few times. The CDR3: CASSLRGVEFLAKNIQYF. CDR3 coding DNA: TGTGCCAGCAGCTTAAGGGGGGTGGAATTTCTAGCCAAAAACATTCAGTACTTC. The V and J genes are TRBV11-2 and TRBJ2-4; either TRBD1 or TRBD2 may supply D (6 bases each). The length of the CDR3 is 18 residues. CDR1 SGHAT and CDR2 FQNNGV come from the germline V gene. Trimming took 2 bases from V and 0 from J, leaving 17 bases between them.

The table lists this clonotype with a few counts. The chain is built from TRBV6-1 and TRBJ2-2, with 10 bases lining up with TRBD1. There are 15 residues in the CDR3. J lost 4 bases, V lost 8 bases, and 7 bases had no gene match. The germline V gene has CDR1 MNHNS and CDR2 SASEGT. The CDR3 sequence is CASDRDRGFTGELFF. CDR3 DNA: TGTGCCAGCGACCGGGACAGGGGCTTCACCGGGGAGCTGTTTTTT.

This clonotype was observed once. This rearrangement joins TRBV5-1 to TRBJ2-1; 8 nucleotides align to TRBD2. The CDR3 covers 14 residues. CDR1 and CDR2 (germline): SGHRS, YFSETQ. The V segment lost 5 bases and the J segment 5 bases; nucleotides outside the gene matches: 6. The CDR3 sequence is CASRGTSDDNEQFF. CDR3 sequence (DNA): TGCGCCAGCAGAGGGACTAGTGATGACAATGAGCAGTTCTTC.

This clonotype was seen many times. The chain is built from TRBV7-3 and TRBJ2-3; TRBD2 might be the D (6 bases). There are 15 residues in the CDR3. The V gene lost 0 bases and the J gene lost 5 bases, with 12 bases spanning the gap. Germline V gives CDR1 SGHTA, CDR2 FQGTGA. The CDR3 sequence: CASSLTGTGVDTQYF. DNA of the CDR3: TGTGCCAGCAGCTTAACGGGGACGGGGGTAGATACGCAGTATTTT.

This clonotype was seen many times. The rearrangement joins TRBV20-1 to TRBJ1-1, with no clear D. CDR3 length: 13 residues. Trimming left V 4 bases short and J 1 base short, with 10 bases between. Germline loops: CDR1 DFQATT, CDR2 SNEGSKA (reference sequence). The CDR3 DNA is TGCAGTGCTAACGGGCAGTCGAACACTGAAGCTTTCTTT. Protein product: CSANGQSNTEAFF.

The gene calls are TRBV4-2 and TRBJ2-3, with 8 bases fitting TRBD2. Germline V CDR1 and CDR2: LGHNA, YNFKEQ. Germline trimming cut 4 bases from V and 2 bases from J; bases unmatched to any gene: 11. The CDR3 loop spans 17 amino acids. The CDR3 DNA reads TGTGCCAGCAGCCTAAAGGGGTTAGCGGGAACCACAGATACGCAGTATTTT. Amino acid sequence: CASSLKGLAGTTDTQYF.

The chain has TRBV29-1 and TRBJ2-2; 7 bases align to TRBD2. Losses at the gene ends were 3 bases for V and 5 bases for J; bases not matched to a gene: 6. CDR3 length equals 14 residues. Germline V gene sequence: CDR1 SQVTM, CDR2 ANQGSEA. Here the CDR3 reads CSVDRGRGTGELFF. CDR3 nucleotides: TGCAGCGTTGATCGCGGGAGAGGGACCGGGGAGCTGTTTTTT.

This clonotype was detected a few times. This chain uses TRBV20-1 with TRBJ2-1; 12 bases map to TRBD2. Unmatched junction bases numbered 7, after V lost 4 bases and J lost 6 bases. The CDR3 runs 15 residues. Germline CDR1 reads DFQATT; CDR2 reads SNEGSKA (reference sequence). As DNA, the CDR3 is TGCAGTGCTAATAGACTAGCGGGAGACCGCAATGAGCAGTTCTTC. Its translation: CSANRLAGDRNEQFF.

The J gene is TRBJ1-2, the V gene TRBV24-1; no clear D gene. Trimming cost V 2 bases and J 4 bases, with 10 bases left between them. This CDR3 is built from 14 residues. Germline CDR1 and CDR2: KGHDR and SFDVKD. The CDR3 coding sequence is TGTGCCACCAGTGATTCAGGAGAGATCTATGGCTACACCTTC. This gives the protein CATSDSGEIYGYTF.

This clonotype was counted a few times. This chain joins TRBV4-1 and TRBJ1-5, with 10 nucleotides matching TRBD1. CDR3 length: 15 amino acids. With V trimmed by 0 bases and J by 5 bases, 1 base remained unmatched. Germline V gene data show CDR1 as MGHRA and CDR2 as YSYEKL. CDR3 DNA: TGCGCCAGCAGCCAAGAGGACAGGGGGGATCAGCCCCAGCATTTT. Translated: CASSQEDRGDQPQHF.

This clonotype showed up many times. J is TRBJ2-3 and V is TRBV11-2; either TRBD1 or TRBD2 may fit D (5 bases each). The CDR3 contains 17 residues. V shed 4 bases and J shed 4 bases, with 21 bases lying between them. Germline-derived CDR1 and CDR2 are SGHAT and FQNNGV. This chain's CDR3 is CASSSVIRDEGPDTQYF. Written as DNA, the CDR3 is TGTGCCAGCAGCTCAGTGATACGGGACGAGGGCCCAGATACGCAGTATTTT.

The chain combines TRBV14 with TRBJ2-2; unclear D gene. V was pared by 5 bases and J by 6 bases, with 16 bases between. This CDR3 is built from 15 residues. CDR1 is SGHDN, CDR2 FVKESK, per germline. The CDR3 here is CASSSAPIVAGELFF. CDR3 nucleotide sequence: TGTGCCAGCAGCTCCGCCCCTATCGTGGCCGGGGAGCTGTTTTTT.

About this clonotype itself: At one end, the junction sequence differs from germline, possibly due to a read error. V usage is TRBV7-8 and J usage is TRBJ2-5; TRBD2 matches 13 bases. Germline loops: CDR1 SGHVS, CDR2 FQNEAQ. The length of the CDR3 is 19 residues. DNA of the CDR3: TGTGCCAGCAGCTTAGATTTGGGCGGGACTAGCGGGGACCAAGAGACCCAATACTTC. This codes for CASSLDLGGTSGDQETQYF.

At least ten counts were recorded for this clonotype. The gene calls are TRBV4-1 and TRBJ1-6; D not resolved. CDR3 length: 12 residues. Germline assignment: CDR1 MGHRA and CDR2 YSYEKL. V lost 3 bases, J lost 7 bases, and 4 bases lay in between. The CDR3 region has the DNA TGCGCCAGCAGCCAGCTCAATTCACCCCTCCACTTT. Its protein product is CASSQLNSPLHF.